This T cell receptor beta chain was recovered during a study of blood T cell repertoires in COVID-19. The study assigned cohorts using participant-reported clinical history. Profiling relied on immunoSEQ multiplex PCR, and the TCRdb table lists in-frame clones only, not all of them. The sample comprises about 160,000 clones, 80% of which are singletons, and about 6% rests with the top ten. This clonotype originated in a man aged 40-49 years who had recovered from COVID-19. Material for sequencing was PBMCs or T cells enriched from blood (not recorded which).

CDR3 coding DNA: TGTGCCAGCCGGAACAGGGGAAGATCCCCCGGCGAGCAGTACTTC. Translation gives CASRNRGRSPGEQYF. The chain joins TRBV6-6 to TRBJ2-7; 7 bases agree with TRBD1. The CDR3 is 15 residues long. The V segment lost 8 bases and the J segment 6 bases; nucleotides outside the gene matches: 16. From germline, CDR1 is MNHNY and CDR2 SVGAGI (reference sequence).